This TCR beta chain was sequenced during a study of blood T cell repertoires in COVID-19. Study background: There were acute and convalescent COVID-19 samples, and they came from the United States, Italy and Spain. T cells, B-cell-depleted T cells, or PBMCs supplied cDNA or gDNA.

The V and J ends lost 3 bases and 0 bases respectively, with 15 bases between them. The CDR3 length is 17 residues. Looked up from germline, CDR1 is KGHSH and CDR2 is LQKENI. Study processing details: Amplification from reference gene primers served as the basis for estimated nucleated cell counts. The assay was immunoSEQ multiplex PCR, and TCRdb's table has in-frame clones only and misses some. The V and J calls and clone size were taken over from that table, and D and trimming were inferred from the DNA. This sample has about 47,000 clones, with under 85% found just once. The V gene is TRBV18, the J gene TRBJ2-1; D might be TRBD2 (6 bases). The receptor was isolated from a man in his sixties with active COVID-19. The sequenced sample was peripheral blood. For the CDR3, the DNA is TGTGCCAGCTCACCCTTGGGGGGAGCTAGCTCCTACAATGAGCAGTTCTTC. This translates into CASSPLGGASSYNEQFF.